This TCR beta chain was retrieved from a study of shared clonotypes between healthy human individuals. Germline values: CDR1 MNHEY, CDR2 SVGAGI. V shed 6 bases and J shed 0 bases, with 11 bases lying between them. There are 15 residues in the CDR3. As defined, naive CD8 cells were CD45RO-negative and positively selected for CCR7, with terminally differentiated effector memory CD45RA+ cells excluded. Study-level results: The represented genetic and exposure-history diversity was limited by the small number of donors.

Sequenced by immunoSEQ multiplex PCR; TCRdb stores in-frame clones only, minus some. The sample holds roughly 1,800,000 clones, around 96% seen once. Remarks on this clone: What it recognizes is unknown.

The chain recombines TRBV6-5 with TRBJ2-2, with a tentative D call TRBD1 (5 bases). The sample taken for sequencing was naive CD8+ T cells sorted from blood. The origin of this receptor is a man aged 18 to 35 in good health. The CDR3 bases are TGTGCCAGCAGATCAGGGATCGCGAACACCGGGGAGCTGTTTTTT. This gives the protein CASRSGIANTGELFF.